Presented here are 14 T cell receptor beta chains from one specimen sequenced in a study of beta chain features in type 1 diabetes. Expressed TCRB transcripts were sequenced, since all the RNA that had been isolated was reverse transcribed. Measured with immunoSEQ multiplex PCR; TCRdb has only the in-frame clones, and not every one. Among roughly 310,000 clones listed, approximately 11% were seen once. The sequenced sample consisted of naive CD4+ T cells from blood. The receptors were sampled from a woman in her thirties in good health.

A few counts support this clone. The V call is TRBV7-6, the J call TRBJ2-5, with 8 bases aligning to TRBD2. Germline trimming cut 0 bases from V and 3 bases from J; bases unmatched to any gene: 9. The CDR3 extends over 17 amino acids. CDR1 is SGHVS, CDR2 FNYEAQ, per germline. The CDR3 bases are TGTGCCAGCAGCTTAGCGGGGGTAGCGGGATATAAAGAGACCCAGTACTTC. Amino acid sequence: CASSLAGVAGYKETQYF.

CDR3 sequence: CASEAGKGGYNEQFF. In DNA, the CDR3 is TGTGCCAGCGAGGCAGGAAAGGGGGGGTACAATGAGCAGTTCTTC. The V gene is TRBV6-6, the J gene TRBJ2-1, with D possibly matching TRBD2 (7 bases). This CDR3 is built from 15 residues. Germline assignment: CDR1 MNHNY and CDR2 SVGAGI (reference sequence). Trimming removed 8 bases from V and 4 bases from J, with 18 bases in between.

The table lists this clone with a few counts. The chain couples TRBV5-4 to TRBJ1-3, with 7 bases fitting TRBD1. V dropped 4 bases and J dropped 0; count of bases not matched to a gene: 7. Germline V gives CDR1 SGHNT, CDR2 YYREEE (reference sequence). The CDR3 runs 16 residues. As DNA, the CDR3 is TGTGCCAGCAGCCGCGCAGGGACAGCCTCTGGAAACACCATATATTTT. It encodes CASSRAGTASGNTIYF.

The J gene is TRBJ1-5, the V gene TRBV30; weak D call: TRBD1 (6 bases). From germline, CDR1 is GTSNPN and CDR2 SVGIG (reference sequence). Trimming took 7 bases from V and 2 from J, leaving 12 bases between them. The CDR3 consists of 13 residues. The CDR3 here is CAYEGGGNQPQHF. CDR3 coding DNA: TGTGCCTATGAGGGGGGGGGCAATCAGCCCCAGCATTTT.

On this clone itself: One end of the junction fails to match germline, which may point to a read error. The rearrangement uses TRBV4-2 and TRBJ1-2, with TRBD1 as a possible D gene (5 bases). The length of the CDR3 is 12 residues. Germline CDR1 reads LGHNA; CDR2 reads YNFKEQ. The CDR3 sequence is CASSQDVQGQTF. In DNA form, the CDR3 reads TGTGCCAGCAGCCAAGATGTTCAGGGCCAAACTTTC.

The V and J genes are TRBV9 and TRBJ2-5; 8 bases agree with TRBD2. Germline V gene sequence: CDR1 SGDLS, CDR2 YYNGEE. The CDR3 contains 15 residues. Losses at the gene ends were 3 bases for V and 3 bases for J; bases not matched to a gene: 7. The CDR3: CASSGGGAGEETQYF. Here the CDR3 DNA reads TGTGCCAGCAGCGGGGGCGGAGCGGGAGAAGAGACCCAGTACTTC.

The chain employs TRBV7-7 and TRBJ2-2; TRBD1 agrees at 8 bases. The germline gives CDR1 SSHAT, CDR2 FNYEAQ (reference sequence). There are 14 residues in the CDR3. This chain's CDR3 is CATKDRANTGELFF. CDR3 coding DNA: TGTGCTACCAAGGACAGGGCGAACACCGGGGAGCTGTTTTTT.

The CDR3 sequence: CASSRSDRVSNTEAFF. The CDR3 DNA is TGTGCCAGCAGTCGATCTGACAGGGTTAGTAACACTGAAGCTTTCTTT. V gene TRBV25-1 combines with J gene TRBJ1-1, with 7 bases fitting TRBD1. CDR3 length: 16 amino acids. CDR1 is MGHDK, CDR2 SYGVNS, per germline. Trimming cost V 5 bases and J 2 bases; bases outside gene matches: 11.

The chain recombines TRBV18 with TRBJ2-2, with 7 nucleotides matching TRBD1. CDR1 and CDR2 from the germline V gene are KGHSH and LQKENI. The CDR3 is 15 amino acids. V lost 5 bases, J lost 0 bases, and 3 bases stayed unmatched. CDR3 nucleotides: TGTGCCAGCTCATTAGGACAGGCGAACACCGGGGAGCTGTTTTTT. Its translation: CASSLGQANTGELFF.

V usage is TRBV27 and J usage is TRBJ1-2, with D maybe TRBD1 (5 bases). This CDR3 has 13 amino acids. Germline V lookup: CDR1 MNHEY, CDR2 SMNVEV (reference sequence). Trimming removed 2 bases at V and 6 bases at J, with 10 bases between. CDR3 coding DNA: TGTGCCAGCAGTTTAGCCAGGGCCCATGGCTACACCTTC. Its translation is CASSLARAHGYTF.

J is TRBJ1-2 and V is TRBV7-2, with a possible D match to TRBD1 (6 bases). V gave up 5 bases and J gave up 8 bases, with 15 bases separating them. This CDR3 region has 13 residues. CDR1 is SGHTA and CDR2 is FQGNSA in the germline V gene. In DNA form, the CDR3 reads TGTGCCAGCAGCCCAGGGGACCGAGCAGGCTACACCTTC. The encoded protein is CASSPGDRAGYTF.

This clone was seen a handful of times. The chain joins TRBV27 to TRBJ2-6; TRBD1 matches 7 bases. Germline values: CDR1 MNHEY, CDR2 SMNVEV (reference sequence). The trim removed 5 bases at V and 3 bases at J, leaving 4 bases unmatched. This CDR3 region has 15 residues. The CDR3 sequence: CASSIDRVGANVLTF. The DNA for the CDR3 is TGTGCCAGCAGTATCGACAGGGTTGGGGCCAACGTCCTGACTTTC.

This clone was found a few times. The chain employs TRBV5-1 and TRBJ1-1; possible D gene TRBD1, 5 bases. Trimming took 0 bases from V and 3 from J, leaving 15 bases between them. CDR3 size: 16 residues. The germline CDR1 and CDR2 sequences are SGHRS and YFSETQ. The DNA of the CDR3 is TGCGCCAGCAGCTTGGTAAGGGGAAGAGTGCACACTGAAGCTTTCTTT. Its translation: CASSLVRGRVHTEAFF.

This clone was seen a few times. This rearrangement joins TRBV18 to TRBJ2-1, with TRBD1 identical over 9 bases. Per germline, CDR1 KGHSH and CDR2 LQKENI. With 0 bases clipped from V and 9 bases from J, the junction kept 3 bases outside the gene matches. The CDR3 is 14 residues long. The CDR3 region is CASSPPQGASEQFF. The DNA of the CDR3 is TGTGCCAGCTCACCACCACAGGGGGCATCTGAGCAGTTCTTC.